This T cell receptor beta chain comes out of a study of blood T cell repertoires in COVID-19. In the study overall: PBMCs, B-cell-depleted T cells, or T cells were the source of the cDNA or gDNA that made up the material.

How the authors handled the data: Amplification with reference gene primers provided the estimates of nucleated cell counts. Here immunoSEQ multiplex PCR was the method, and the copy in TCRdb shows in-frame clones only, minus some. V and J calls and clone size are copied from that table; D and trimming were computed from the DNA. Of over 150,000 clones in the sample, approximately 88% were seen once. Germline CDR1 SGHDT, CDR2 YYEEEE. J gave up 4 bases and V 3 bases, and 5 bases lay outside the gene matches. The CDR3 length is 15 residues. The TCR originated in a woman older than 75 with active or convalescent COVID-19. The rearrangement joins TRBV5-6 to TRBJ2-1; 9 bases are a match to TRBD1. Sequenced input: peripheral blood. Here the CDR3 reads CASSSGQGFYNEQFF. The CDR3 bases are TGTGCCAGCAGCTCGGGACAGGGCTTTTACAATGAGCAGTTCTTC.